This T cell receptor (beta chain) was observed in a study of control samples from healthy donors and cancer patients. Some clones are missing from TCRdb's copy, which holds only in-frame ones; the method was immunoSEQ multiplex PCR. The repertoire has 100,000 or so clones, 80% to 90% of them found once; the top ten carry over 10%. The CDR3 sequence is 16 residues long. Trimming stripped 0 bases from V and 5 bases from J, with 13 bases between. Germline CDR1 reads LGHNA; CDR2 reads YSLEER. J is TRBJ2-2 and V is TRBV4-3; D might be TRBD2 (5 bases). The specimen was blood. The TCR sequence derives from a woman between 50 and 59 years old in good health. CDR3 coding DNA: TGCGCCAGCAGCCAAGATGATTTGAGGGCAACCGGGGAGCTGTTTTTT. It yields the protein CASSQDDLRATGELFF.